The 25 T cell receptor beta chains in this list originate from one sample, sequenced in a study of T cell responses to AZD1222 COVID-19 vaccine. TCRdb keeps only in-frame clones here, not all; method: immunoSEQ multiplex PCR. The sample lists roughly 96,000 clones; around nine tenths were seen once. Sequenced material: peripheral blood, taken on day 0 of AZD1222 vaccination. These receptors originate from an adult in good health.

This chain links TRBV12-3 or TRBV12-4 with TRBJ2-1; perhaps TRBD2 as D (6 bases). This CDR3 contains 13 residues. V was pared by 3 bases and J by 6 bases, with 9 bases between. In nucleotides, the CDR3 is TGTGCCAGCAGTTTCGGACTATCCAATGAGCAGTTCTTC. This codes for CASSFGLSNEQFF.

V usage is TRBV24-1 and J usage is TRBJ2-1; 10 bases match TRBD2. Germline CDR1 KGHDR, CDR2 SFDVKD. CDR3 length equals 17 residues. The V and J ends lost 4 bases and 4 bases, in that order; junction bases with no gene match: 9. The CDR3 is CATSDPRTSGTYNEQFF. In nucleotides, the CDR3 is TGTGCCACCAGTGACCCACGGACTAGCGGCACTTACAATGAGCAGTTCTTC.

This clone is large within its sample. The chain has TRBV6-4 and TRBJ2-1; 13 bases are a match to TRBD2. Germline V CDR1 and CDR2: MRHNA, SNTAGT. Germline trimming cut 3 bases from V and 7 bases from J; bases unmatched to any gene: 3. CDR3 length: 15 amino acids. The CDR3 DNA sequence: TGTGCCAGCAGTGAACTAGCGGGAGGGTCGAATGAGCAGTTCTTC. It specifies CASSELAGGSNEQFF.

The V and J genes are TRBV30 and TRBJ1-4; no definite D call. The ends were cut back, 4 bases at V and 3 bases at J, with 6 bases in the middle. The CDR3 extends over 12 amino acids. Germline V lookup: CDR1 GTSNPN, CDR2 SVGIG (reference sequence). The CDR3 here is CAWISANEKLFF. In nucleotides, the CDR3 is TGTGCCTGGATATCAGCTAATGAAAAACTGTTTTTT. Looking up the rest from reference TRBV30 and TRBJ1-4 gives the full variable domain: SQTIHQWPATLVQPVGSPLSLECTVEGTSNPNLYWYRQAAGRGLQLLFYSVGIGQISSEVPQNLSASRPQDRQFILSSKKLLLSDSGFYLCAWISANEKLFFGSGTQLSVL.

The count of this clone is one. The J gene is TRBJ2-1, the V gene TRBV4-1; TRBD1 is a possible D gene (6 bases). The V end was cut by 4 bases, the J end by 7 bases, with 11 bases between. CDR1 is MGHRA and CDR2 is YSYEKL in the germline V gene. The CDR3 covers 13 residues. The CDR3 protein is CASSRGRRNEQFF. The CDR3 DNA reads TGCGCCAGCAGCCGGGGGCGCCGGAATGAGCAGTTCTTC.

The chain joins TRBV28 to TRBJ2-7; D might be TRBD1 (6 bases). Germline CDR1 MDHEN, CDR2 SYDVKM. V was cut by 8 bases and J by 1 base, with 12 bases left in between. The CDR3 is made up of 13 amino acids. CDR3 DNA: TGTGCCAGCCGGGACATCATTTCCTACGAGCAGTACTTC. Translating it yields CASRDIISYEQYF. Full variable domain (missing parts from reference TRBV28 and TRBJ2-7): DVKVTQSSRYLVKRTGEKVFLECVQDMDHENMFWYRQDPGLGLRLIYFSYDVKMKEKGDIPEGYSVSREKKERFSLILESASTNQTSMYLCASRDIISYEQYFGPGTRLTVT.

This rearrangement joins TRBV6-5 to TRBJ1-2; D perhaps matches TRBD1 (5 bases). CDR3 length: 13 amino acids. Germline V gene sequence: CDR1 MNHEY, CDR2 SVGAGI. Trimming left V 6 bases short and J 1 base short, with 9 bases between. The chain's CDR3 is CASRDTINYGYTF. The DNA for the CDR3 is TGTGCCAGCAGGGACACCATTAACTATGGCTACACCTTC.

The chain has TRBV6-4 and TRBJ1-5, with D possibly TRBD1 on 6 matching bases. Germline V lookup: CDR1 MRHNA, CDR2 SNTAGT. V shed 5 bases and J shed 4 bases, with 9 bases lying between them. This CDR3 contains 13 residues. The CDR3, as DNA: TGTGCCAGCAGTCAAACAGGGAATCAGCCCCAGCATTTT. Its protein is CASSQTGNQPQHF.

The chain carries TRBV18 and TRBJ2-1; 9 nucleotides match TRBD1. There are 12 residues in the CDR3. Unmatched junction bases numbered 4, after V lost 0 bases and J lost 16 bases. Germline lookup yields CDR1 KGHSH and CDR2 LQKENI. CDR3 residues: CASSPPDRGSFF. The CDR3, as DNA: TGTGCCAGCTCACCACCGGACAGGGGCTCTTTCTTC.

The CDR3, as DNA: TGTGCCAGCAGTGAAGCGGGCGGGAGTCCTTCCTACGAGCAGTACTTC. This codes for CASSEAGGSPSYEQYF. V is TRBV6-1 and J is TRBJ2-7, with 7 bases identical to TRBD2. This CDR3 has 16 amino acids. Unmatched junction bases numbered 6, after V lost 0 bases and J lost 1 base. Germline-derived CDR1 and CDR2 are MNHNS and SASEGT.

This clone was counted once. The chain uses TRBV23-1 and TRBJ2-7; D assignment may be TRBD1 or TRBD2 (7 bases each). TRBV23-1 is annotated as an ORF whose role is uncertain. Trimming shortened V by 10 bases and J by 0 bases, and 25 bases separated the two germline ends. The CDR3 extends over 17 amino acids. The CDR3 bases are TGCGCCAAAAAGGGACAGAACCCTAGCGGAGCCTCCTACGAGCAGTACTTC. Translating it yields CAKKGQNPSGASYEQYF.

The chain carries TRBV28 and TRBJ1-1, with a weak D call TRBD1 (6 bases). Germline V gene sequence: CDR1 MDHEN, CDR2 SYDVKM. Trimming pared 4 bases from V and 0 bases from J, leaving 9 bases between. This CDR3 spans 14 amino acids. CDR3 nucleotides: TGTGCCAGCAGTTATCAGGGGTTGAACACTGAAGCTTTCTTT. This gives the protein CASSYQGLNTEAFF.

The chain uses TRBV7-2 and TRBJ2-2; 9 bases are shared with TRBD1. CDR3 length: 16 residues. V shed 1 base, J shed 4 bases, and the junction held 4 bases outside the gene matches. Germline values: CDR1 SGHTA, CDR2 FQGNSA. As DNA, the CDR3 is TGTGCCAGCAGCTTAGAGTACAGGGGGCTCACCGGGGAGCTGTTTTTT. The encoded protein is CASSLEYRGLTGELFF.

The V gene is TRBV5-8, the J gene TRBJ2-7, with 8 bases fitting TRBD1. This CDR3 comprises 18 residues. Germline lookup yields CDR1 SGHTS and CDR2 YDEGEE. J was trimmed by 0 bases and V by 2 bases; bases with no gene match: 13. CDR3 protein: CASSFYGTGATSSYEQYF. The CDR3, as DNA: TGTGCCAGCAGCTTTTATGGGACAGGAGCCACTAGCTCCTACGAGCAGTACTTC.

This clone has more than one count but fewer than ten. V is TRBV19 and J is TRBJ1-2; D is uncertain. The CDR3 length is 12 residues. Germline V gene data show CDR1 as LNHDA and CDR2 as SQIVND (reference sequence). The ends were cut back, 6 bases at V and 5 bases at J, with 10 bases in the middle. The CDR3 spells CASRTYSYGYTF. Written as DNA, the CDR3 is TGTGCCAGTAGAACGTACAGTTATGGCTACACCTTC.

The chain has TRBV7-2 and TRBJ1-5; D may be TRBD1 (6 bases). Trimming left V 1 base short and J 5 bases short, with 15 bases between. The CDR3 is 16 amino acids. Germline values: CDR1 SGHTA, CDR2 FQGNSA. The CDR3 loop is CASSLVSTGNYQPQHF. CDR3 bases: TGTGCCAGCAGCTTAGTATCAACAGGGAATTATCAGCCCCAGCATTTT.

This chain connects TRBV6-1 to TRBJ2-5, with 10 bases identical to TRBD2. V trimming: 2 bases; J trimming: 5 bases; junction bases outside the gene matches: 8. Germline V gene data show CDR1 as MNHNS and CDR2 as SASEGT. This CDR3 is built from 16 residues. The CDR3 here is CASSEKNSGRWETQYF. CDR3 bases: TGTGCCAGCAGTGAAAAAAATAGCGGGAGGTGGGAGACCCAGTACTTC.

The chain joins TRBV10-1 to TRBJ1-4; D is perhaps TRBD1 (5 bases). This CDR3 region has 14 residues. V shed 9 bases and J shed 6 bases, with 17 bases lying between them. Germline CDR1 and CDR2: WNHNN and SYGVQD (reference sequence). The CDR3 nucleotides are TGCGCCAGGACAGAGCGAAATGCGTATGAAAAACTGTTTTTT. As protein: CARTERNAYEKLFF.

This clone was recorded only once. The CDR3 nucleotides are TGCGCCAGCAGCTTGGACCAGGGTGAAGCTTTCTTT. Translating it yields CASSLDQGEAFF. The chain carries TRBV5-1 and TRBJ1-1; D perhaps matches TRBD1 (5 bases). Germline loops: CDR1 SGHRS, CDR2 YFSETQ. V was trimmed by 0 bases and J by 7 bases, leaving 7 bases between them. This CDR3 comprises 12 residues.

CDR3 nucleotides: TGTGCCAGCTCGCTAGACTTCGGGGGCGTGCAGCCCCAGCATTTT. Amino acid sequence: CASSLDFGGVQPQHF. The gene calls are TRBV18 and TRBJ1-5, with a weak D call TRBD1 (6 bases). Per the germline V gene, CDR1 is KGHSH and CDR2 is LQKENI. The length of the CDR3 is 15 residues. V was shortened by 6 bases and J by 7 bases, with 19 bases between the two germline ends. Full variable domain (outside the CDR3, taken from reference TRBV18 and TRBJ1-5): NAGVMQNPRHLVRRRGQEARLRCSPMKGHSHVYWYRQLPEEGLKFMVYLQKENIIDESGMPKERFSAEFPKEGPSILRIQQVVRGDSAAYFCASSLDFGGVQPQHFGDGTRLSIL.

This chain uses TRBV28 with TRBJ1-1; D ambiguous. V was trimmed by 3 bases and J by 1 base, leaving 9 bases between them. Germline CDR1 is MDHEN and CDR2 is SYDVKM. The CDR3 runs 14 residues. The CDR3 region has the DNA TGTGCCAGCAGTTTTCAGTTAAAGAACACTGAAGCTTTCTTT. This sequence encodes CASSFQLKNTEAFF.

This rearrangement joins TRBV6-5 to TRBJ2-1; the match to TRBD1 covers 7 bases. After removal of 2 bases from V and 5 bases from J, the junction contained 3 bases not matched to a gene. The CDR3 runs 14 residues. Germline CDR1 is MNHEY and CDR2 is SVGAGI. In nucleotides, the CDR3 is TGTGCCAGCAGTTACAGGGGGCAGGACAATGAGCAGTTCTTC. Its protein product is CASSYRGQDNEQFF.

CDR3 amino acids: CASSQDLRDTEAFF. The DNA of the CDR3 is TGCGCCAGCAGCCAAGACCTCAGGGACACTGAAGCTTTCTTT. The rearrangement uses TRBV4-3 and TRBJ1-1, with D perhaps matching TRBD1 (5 bases). Germline V gene sequence: CDR1 LGHNA, CDR2 YSLEER. Trimming stripped 0 bases from V and 3 bases from J, with 8 bases between. CDR3 length: 14 amino acids.

J is TRBJ1-1 and V is TRBV29-1; D may be TRBD1 (6 bases). Trimming left V 7 bases short and J 4 bases short, with 19 bases between. The CDR3 covers 14 residues. Germline CDR1 is SQVTM and CDR2 is ANQGSEA. CDR3 protein: CSARRVQGITEAFF. The CDR3, as DNA: TGCAGCGCCCGACGCGTACAGGGTATCACTGAAGCTTTCTTT.

This sequence joins TRBV7-6 and TRBJ2-1; D is possibly TRBD2 (6 bases). The CDR3 spans 15 residues. V was pared by 3 bases and J by 8 bases, with 17 bases between. CDR1 SGHVS and CDR2 FNYEAQ come from the germline V gene. This chain's CDR3 is CASSFSRLVPHEQFF. In nucleotides, the CDR3 is TGTGCCAGCAGCTTTTCGAGACTAGTCCCCCATGAGCAGTTCTTC.